This TCR beta chain stems from a study of shared T cell receptors in the human thymus. This clone has just one count. The CDR3 consists of 11 residues. The V and J ends lost 5 bases and 4 bases respectively, with 8 bases between them. The germline gives CDR1 DFQATT, CDR2 SNEGSKA (reference sequence). Clones were read by immunoSEQ multiplex PCR, and TCRdb kept only the in-frame ones, dropping some. The sample carries hundreds of thousands of clones, around 87% recorded once. These data also formed part of another study, on human thymus T cells.

The TCR originated in a boy under two years old with a congenital heart defect. Sequenced material: thymocytes. V gene TRBV20-1 combines with J gene TRBJ1-2; D unclear. The CDR3 loop is CSAPRPYGYTF. The CDR3 region has the DNA TGCAGTGCTCCGAGGCCCTATGGCTACACCTTC.